This T cell receptor beta chain derives from a study of blood T cell repertoires in COVID-19. Study-level background: Cohort 3 donors counted as recovered after two negative PCRs, clearance, or resolved symptoms.

Germline values: CDR1 SQVTM, CDR2 ANQGSEA. V lost 6 bases, J lost 4 bases, and 3 bases stayed unmatched. The CDR3 sequence is 12 residues long. Sequencing was performed with immunoSEQ multiplex PCR; in TCRdb, only in-frame clones are kept and a portion is missing. The sample has a few hundred thousand clones, over 75% seen once. Cohort allocation depended upon clinical history that participants reported. A word on this clone: The same CDR3 is also encoded by other DNA sequences in this sample.

The receptor comes from a middle-aged man in a cohort exposed to, infected with or recovered from COVID-19 (not recorded which). The source material was PBMCs or T cells enriched from blood (not recorded which). V is TRBV29-1 and J is TRBJ1-2; 9 nucleotides line up with TRBD1. CDR3 amino acids: CSVPGQGYGYTF. The DNA of the CDR3 is TGCAGCGTGCCGGGACAGGGCTATGGCTACACCTTC. Combining the CDR3 with reference TRBV29-1 and TRBJ1-2 gives the whole variable domain SAVISQKPSRDICQRGTSLTIQCQVDSQVTMMFWYRQQPGQSLTLIATANQGSEATYESGFVIDKFPISRPNLTFSTLTVSNMSPEDSSIYLCSVPGQGYGYTFGSGTRLTVV.